The present T cell receptor beta chain was sequenced within a study of graft-versus-host responses after intestinal transplantation. Study-wide context: Induction using anti-thymocyte globulin, followed by tacrolimus and steroids for around 3 years, was given to all recipients.

Produced via immunoSEQ multiplex PCR; TCRdb's table is partial and in-frame only. Of roughly 38,000 clones listed, approximately 96% are singletons. The V end was cut by 1 base, the J end by 2 bases, with 10 bases between. The germline CDR1 and CDR2 sequences are LNHDA and SQIVND (reference sequence). The CDR3 has 15 amino acids. The clonotype comes from a human patient who received an intestinal transplant, so some T cells may come from the graft donor. This specimen was PBMCs, taken 16 days after intestinal transplant. The chain carries TRBV19 and TRBJ2-3; D unresolved. CDR3 in DNA: TGTGCCAGTAGTATAGGAATTTTTGACACAGATACGCAGTATTTT. Protein sequence: CASSIGIFDTDTQYF.